A single sample is the source of the 2 T cell receptor beta chains below, sequenced in a study of T cell responses to AZD1222 COVID-19 vaccine. Some clones are missing from TCRdb's copy, which holds only in-frame ones; the method was immunoSEQ multiplex PCR. Counted here are some 200,000 clones, 91% occurring once; the ten biggest clones make up roughly 3.5%. The material sequenced was peripheral blood, taken 28 days after the second AZD1222 dose. The receptor set was obtained from an adult who received the AZD1222 COVID-19 vaccine.

The chain is built from TRBV28 and TRBJ2-1; a possible D gene is TRBD2 (6 bases). Trimming took 0 bases from V and 8 from J, leaving 14 bases between them. Germline V lookup: CDR1 MDHEN, CDR2 SYDVKM. The length of the CDR3 is 15 residues. This chain's CDR3 is CASSLWSGLSYEQFF. Written as DNA, the CDR3 is TGTGCCAGCAGTTTATGGTCGGGACTTTCCTATGAGCAGTTCTTC. The whole variable domain, remainder taken from reference TRBV28 and TRBJ2-1, is DVKVTQSSRYLVKRTGEKVFLECVQDMDHENMFWYRQDPGLGLRLIYFSYDVKMKEKGDIPEGYSVSREKKERFSLILESASTNQTSMYLCASSLWSGLSYEQFFGPGTRLTVL.

The chain carries TRBV3-1 (or the pseudogene TRBV3-2) and TRBJ2-2; 14 nucleotides match TRBD2. The CDR3 extends over 16 amino acids. The trim removed 7 bases at V and 7 bases at J, leaving 8 bases unmatched. Germline-derived CDR1 and CDR2 are LGHDT and YNNKEL (reference sequence). CDR3 sequence (DNA): TGTGCCAGCAACCTGAGACTAGCGGGAGGGAGCGGGGAGCTGTTTTTT. Translated: CASNLRLAGGSGELFF.